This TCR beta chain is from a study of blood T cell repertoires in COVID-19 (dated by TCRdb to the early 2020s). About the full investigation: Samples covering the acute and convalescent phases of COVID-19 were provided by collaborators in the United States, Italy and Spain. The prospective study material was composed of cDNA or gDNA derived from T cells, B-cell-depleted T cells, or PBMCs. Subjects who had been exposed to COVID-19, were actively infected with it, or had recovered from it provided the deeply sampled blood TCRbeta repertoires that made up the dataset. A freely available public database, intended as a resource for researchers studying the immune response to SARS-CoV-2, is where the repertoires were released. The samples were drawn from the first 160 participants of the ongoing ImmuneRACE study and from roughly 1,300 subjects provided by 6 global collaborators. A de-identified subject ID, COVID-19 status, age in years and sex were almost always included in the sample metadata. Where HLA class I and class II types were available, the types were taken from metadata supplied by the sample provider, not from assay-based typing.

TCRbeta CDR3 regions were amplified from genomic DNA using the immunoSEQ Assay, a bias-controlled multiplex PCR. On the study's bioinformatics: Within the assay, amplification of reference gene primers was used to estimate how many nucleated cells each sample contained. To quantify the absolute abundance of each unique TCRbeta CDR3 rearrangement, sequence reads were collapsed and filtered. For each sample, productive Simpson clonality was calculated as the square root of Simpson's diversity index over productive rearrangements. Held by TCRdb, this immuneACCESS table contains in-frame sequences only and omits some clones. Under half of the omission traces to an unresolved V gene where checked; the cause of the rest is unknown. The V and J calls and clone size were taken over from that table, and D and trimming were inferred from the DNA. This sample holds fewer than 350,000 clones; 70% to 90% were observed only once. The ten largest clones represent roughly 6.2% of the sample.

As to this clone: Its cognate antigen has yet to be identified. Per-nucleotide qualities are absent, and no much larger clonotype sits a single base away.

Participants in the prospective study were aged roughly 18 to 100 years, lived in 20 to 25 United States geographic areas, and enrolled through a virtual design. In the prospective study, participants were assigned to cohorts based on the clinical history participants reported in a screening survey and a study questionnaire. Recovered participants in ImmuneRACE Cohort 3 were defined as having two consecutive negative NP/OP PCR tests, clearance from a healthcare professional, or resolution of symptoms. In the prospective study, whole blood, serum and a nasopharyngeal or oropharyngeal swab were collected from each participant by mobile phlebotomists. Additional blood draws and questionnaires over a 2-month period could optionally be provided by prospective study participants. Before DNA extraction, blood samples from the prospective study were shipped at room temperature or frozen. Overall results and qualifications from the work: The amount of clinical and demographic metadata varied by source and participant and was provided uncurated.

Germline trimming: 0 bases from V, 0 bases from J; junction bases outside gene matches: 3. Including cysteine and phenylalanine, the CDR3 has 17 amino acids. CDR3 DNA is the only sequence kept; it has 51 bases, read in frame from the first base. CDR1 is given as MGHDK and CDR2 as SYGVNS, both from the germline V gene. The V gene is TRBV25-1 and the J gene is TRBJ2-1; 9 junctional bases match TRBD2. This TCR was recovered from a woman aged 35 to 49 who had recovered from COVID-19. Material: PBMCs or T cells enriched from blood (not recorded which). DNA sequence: TGTGCCAGCAGTGAATATGCGGGAGGGCCCTCCTACAATGAGCAGTTCTTC. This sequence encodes CASSEYAGGPSYNEQFF.